This TCR beta chain was recorded in a study of technical replicates of blood from a handful of donors. Trimming left V 5 bases short and J 0 bases short, with 17 bases between. The germline V gene encodes CDR1 SGHAT and CDR2 FQNNGV. CDR3 length equals 16 residues. Only in-frame clones appear in the TCRdb table, and some are missing; sequencing was by immunoSEQ multiplex PCR. The table has about 14,000 clones, roughly four fifths seen once. The receptor was derived from a human donor in good health. Sequencing was done on a sample of PBMCs. The chain employs TRBV11-2 and TRBJ2-7, with TRBD2 as a possible D gene (6 bases). CDR3 nucleotide sequence: TGTGCCAGCAGCCTAAGGCGGGATACGAGCTCCTACGAGCAGTACTTC. Residues: CASSLRRDTSSYEQYF.